Listed here is a single T cell receptor (beta chain). Per the authors' pipeline: From reference gene primer amplification, estimates of nucleated cell counts were derived. Profiled with immunoSEQ multiplex PCR; TCRdb holds only in-frame clones, not every one. The V and J calls and clone size were taken over from that table, and D and trimming were inferred from the DNA. The sample shows 40,000 to 55,000 clones, roughly 80% of them seen only once. This entry comes from a study of blood T cell repertoires in COVID-19. Turning to the study itself: COVID-19 samples collected from the United States, Italy and Spain covered acute and convalescent phases. PBMCs, B-cell-depleted T cells, or T cells were the source of the cDNA or gDNA that made up the material.

V lost 6 bases and J lost 5; bases outside the gene matches: 16. This CDR3 has 16 amino acids. The germline CDR1 and CDR2 sequences are SGHRS and YFSETQ. The material sequenced was peripheral blood. This TCR was recovered from a human donor in a cohort sampled during active COVID-19. The chain employs TRBV5-1 and TRBJ2-5, with TRBD1 matching 7 bases. The CDR3 DNA reads as TGCGCCAGCACCCAGAAACCAGACAGGGTAGATGAGACCCAGTACTTC. As protein: CASTQKPDRVDETQYF.